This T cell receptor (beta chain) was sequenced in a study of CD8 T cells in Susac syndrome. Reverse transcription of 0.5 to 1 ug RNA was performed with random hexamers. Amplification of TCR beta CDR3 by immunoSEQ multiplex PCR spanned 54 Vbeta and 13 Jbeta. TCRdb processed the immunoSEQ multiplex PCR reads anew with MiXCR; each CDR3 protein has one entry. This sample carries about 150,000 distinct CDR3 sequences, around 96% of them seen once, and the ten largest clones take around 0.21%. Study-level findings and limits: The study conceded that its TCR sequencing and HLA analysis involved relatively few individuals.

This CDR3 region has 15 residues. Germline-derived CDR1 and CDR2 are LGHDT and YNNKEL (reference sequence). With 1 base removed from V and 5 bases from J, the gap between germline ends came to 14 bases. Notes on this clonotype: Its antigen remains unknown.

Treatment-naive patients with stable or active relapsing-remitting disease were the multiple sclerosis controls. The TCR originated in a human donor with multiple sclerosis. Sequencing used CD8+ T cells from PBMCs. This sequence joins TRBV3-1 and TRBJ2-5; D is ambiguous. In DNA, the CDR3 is TGTGCCAGCAGCCAAGTCTTGCTGGGGTGGGAGACCCAGTACTTC. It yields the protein CASSQVLLGWETQYF.